Listed here is a single TCR beta chain. This receptor's antigen is unknown. Nothing much larger sits one base from this clone, and base qualities are not available. The sample is drawn from a study of cytomegalovirus exposure and HLA in healthy donors (dated by TCRdb to about 2017). With regard to the full study: An earlier analysis of 587 of the donors reported 276 Gb of sequence data and 117 million unique TCR beta sequences obtained from around 170 million T cells. The aim of the study was to test whether cataloging public T cell receptors could identify signatures of past pathogen exposure. Along with the approximately 700-subject first cohort, a separate validation cohort of about 110 different subjects was used. Rather than using new phenotypic data, the later analysis identified candidate immune exposures from TCR beta sequences and from how often those sequences occurred across donors. The study combined high-throughput TCR immunosequencing, statistical association of individual TCRs with disease status, and machine learning to predict cytomegalovirus infection status. The study used immunosequencing to profile the T cell repertoires of more than 650 subjects and linked those repertoires to cytomegalovirus serostatus. All discovery cohort repertoires had been generated on a single sequencing platform. Of the roughly 400 genotyped donors, over 80% were placed in the genetic ancestry cluster associated with self-reported Caucasian donors. Typing coverage varied by locus: about 629-630 donors for A, B, C, DRB1 and DQB1; more than 500 for DQA1; around 610 for DPA1; about 450 for DPB1. On average, around 230,000 unique TCR beta nucleotide sequences were sequenced per donor among a few hundred genotyped donors of the cohort, with about 19% of those sequences being non-productive. A handful of DR-DQ haplotypes were handled as single units for association and clustering because linkage in the cohort was strong. Both class I and class II loci were covered by HLA typing, at four-digit resolution. In a later genetic analysis, genome-wide SNP genotypes for about 55% of the roughly 700 donors were used, and that subset was treated as a discovery cohort. Donor age, sex, ethnicity and CMV serostatus were compiled together with the repertoire data. In a later analysis, previously published TCR beta repertoires from 666 donors were re-analyzed and high-resolution HLA genotyping was added so that TCR occurrence patterns could be studied. An early release that covered 500 to 800 HLA-typed donors contained approximately 300 gigabases of sequencing data and tens of millions of unique TCR sequences. In an earlier analysis of 500 to 650 of the donors, high-throughput TCR beta sequencing was used to judge whether each TCR beta V gene segment behaved as functional or pseudogenic.

In total, approximately 610 healthy bone marrow donors made up the cohort. All cohort members were sampled while nominally healthy, although unrecorded immune exposures were likely present. The donor tested CMV seronegative and was one of the 352 seronegative cohort members. A peripheral blood sample was collected from each donor, and TCR beta sequencing was performed on peripheral blood mononuclear cells. Genomic DNA extraction from the blood cell samples was performed with the Qiagen DNeasy Blood Extraction Kit. The germline V gene (reference sequence) yields SGHAT for CDR1 and FQDESV for CDR2. The CDR3, cysteine through phenylalanine, is 14 amino acids long. The sequence is cut down to CDR3 DNA, 42 bases in frame from base 1. Here V drops 1 base and J drops 6 bases, and the junction holds 5 bases not matched to any gene. Findings and caveats that apply to the study as a whole: When HLA alleles, especially DR and DQ, strongly co-occurred, TCR associations were difficult to assign to individual alleles. A later analysis reported that several top co-occurrence clusters appeared linked to parvovirus B19, influenza, CMV and Epstein-Barr virus. Broadly in line with IMGT annotations, most TCR beta V segments showed up in productive rearrangements about 90% or about 30% of the time in an earlier analysis of several hundred of the donors. Most TCR sequences were seen in very few donors, while some public TCRs were found in many individuals. The authors suggested that the approach could potentially be generalized to other disease states and immunological phenotypes. In a later analysis, TCR association rates were found to vary across HLA loci, with the most associated TCRs seen for DRB1 alleles and the fewest for HLA-C alleles. The only immune exposure information available for the cohort was CMV serostatus. A further reported finding was that TCR beta sequences accurately predicted the HLA-A and HLA-B alleles for most subjects in the first cohort. Cytomegalovirus status was reported to be diagnosed by the classifier with high specificity and sensitivity in both the original and validation cohorts. In a later genetic analysis, a missense DCLRE1C variant was associated with V-gene and J-gene trimming of TCR beta chains, and the association was replicated in an independent cohort. Compared with the roughly 700-donor mean, donors in an Asian-associated ancestry cluster had fewer N-insertions in productive TCRs, according to a later genetic analysis. This cohort had only TCR beta chains sequenced, and the lack of alpha or paired-chain data limited which features could be detected. Most CMV-associated TCR beta chains appeared to be HLA-restricted in a later analysis, and the HLA associations seemed to be driven largely by CMV exposure. A total of fewer than 200 TCR beta chains were listed by the study as associated with cytomegalovirus. In vitro tests confirmed that three of the cytomegalovirus-associated TCR beta chains recognize cytomegalovirus antigens. HLA typing was unavailable for some donors at each locus, so association tests used only the typed subset. Linkage disequilibrium might explain the correlated functional status among segregating V segments, but an unknown experimental factor could not be excluded. A group of highly shared sequence variants was considered likely to be a technical artifact of the sequencing pipeline. Because counts were too low, roughly 17 rarely observed V segments, including chromosome 9 orphons, were left out of the earlier analysis of roughly 600 of the donors. Presence/absence analyses assumed roughly uniform sequencing depth across donors, an assumption that may not hold. Some IMGT-functional V segments, including TRBV6-2 and TRBV6-3, could not be told apart with the 87-base-pair reads, so those segments were excluded. A later analysis found that HLA-associated TCR beta chains were more clonally expanded and had lower generation probabilities than equally common non-associated chains. At a false discovery rate of 0.05, a later analysis linked some 17,000 TCR beta sequences to specific HLA alleles.

The method was the immunoSEQ multiplex PCR assay. For the multiplex PCR, a mixture combining 60 forward primers for TCR Vbeta segments and 13 reverse primers for TCR Jbeta segments was used. The CDR3 region of rearranged TCR beta genes was amplified from genomic DNA with a multiplex PCR assay. The Illumina HiSeq System was used to sequence the amplified TCR beta libraries as 87-base-pair reads. The study's own analysis went as follows. In a later analysis, some 80 million unique TCR beta chains were counted across the 690 or so repertoires, and around 11 million of these chains were shared by at least two donors. To remove PCR and sequencing errors, raw reads were error-corrected and collapsed into unique sequences using a nearest-neighbor algorithm that merged closely related sequences. To assign V, D and J gene segments, CDR3 sequences were aligned to IMGT reference sequences. For a sequence to be retained, a match of at least six nucleotides was required to both a V gene segment and a J gene segment. A rearrangement was called productive if the CDR3 had no stop codons and remained in frame with V and J, and every other rearrangement was called non-productive. CDR3 was defined by IMGT convention, running from the second conserved V-encoded cysteine to the conserved J-encoded phenylalanine. The earlier analysis of some 600 of the donors excluded sequences that lacked an unambiguous match to a single V gene segment. An earlier analysis of just under 600 of the donors called V segments functional above 56.7% productive rearrangements and segregating when the between-donor standard deviation exceeded 5%. A statistical classification framework was built for diagnosing cytomegalovirus status from the catalog of TCR beta chain sequences. In a later analysis, V and J genes were assigned by comparing TCR nucleotide sequences against IMGT/GENE-DB human TR gene sequences. The TCRdist pipeline was used in a later analysis to assign CDR3 sequences and most-parsimonious VDJ recombination scenarios. In a later analysis, every TCR beta chain was defined by the combination of its CDR3 amino acid sequence and its V-gene family, and reads without a unique V-gene family were dropped. As a way to deal with suspected cross-contamination and a sequencing artifact, a later analysis dropped nearly 600 nucleotide sequences that were highly shared and had low generation probability. A later analysis calculated a clonal expansion index for each public chain from normalized within-repertoire ranks of inferred template counts. A later analysis computed generation probabilities with a VDJ recombination model fitted to out-of-frame rearrangements, and checked the results against IGoR. In a later analysis, hypergeometric tests were used to score TCR-TCR, TCR-HLA and TCR-CMV co-occurrence, with a repertoire-size bias correction applied to TCR pairs. To estimate false discovery rates, a later analysis permuted the HLA or CMV assignments 20 times. In a later analysis, co-occurring TCRs were grouped with DBSCAN, and TCRdist sequence similarity was added when clustering was performed within HLA-allele-positive subsets. Repertoires with fewer than 30,000 or more than 120,000 public chains were left out of co-occurrence clustering, as were several repertoires with anomalous nucleotide sharing. The source is immuneACCESS, and TCRdb retained only in-frame sequences with V and J called. Part of the clones is not carried over; for the studies checked, unresolved V genes explain less than half of this, and the remainder is unexplained. V, J and clone size are taken as reported in that table, and D and trimming were inferred from the DNA itself. Recorded for this sample are 130,000 to 150,000 clones; about 75% of them occurred a single time. The ten largest make up almost 4% of the sample.

The chain uses TRBV11-1 and TRBJ2-7, with 8 middle bases fitting TRBD2. This clonotype originated in a young man in good health and CMV-seronegative. Sequences were obtained from PBMCs. The DNA is as follows: TGTGCCAGCAGCTTAGGCGGTAGCGGGGCCGAGCAGTACTTC. Its coded protein is CASSLGGSGAEQYF.